The T cell receptor beta chain described here comes from a study of tumor-infiltrating lymphocytes in primary liver carcinoma. Looking at the study overall: Male and female patients aged 30 to 69 years made up the cohort.

Alongside blood RNA obtained from unsorted whole blood, germline DNA was also extracted. This CDR3 is 18 amino acids long. The germline gives CDR1 MGHRA, CDR2 YSYEKL. V shed 4 bases, J shed 0 bases, and the junction held 7 bases outside the gene matches. From roughly 500 ng total RNA, TCR beta cDNA was generated with a primer in the constant region. Three nested multiplex PCR rounds of slightly modified ARM-PCR generated TCR beta libraries. Two initial PCR rounds of approximately 10 cycles each paired TRBV1-TRBV30 forward primers with a C-beta reverse primer. TCRdb itself ran the multiplex PCR reads through MiXCR, one entry per CDR3 protein. The sample has approximately 320,000 distinct CDR3 sequences, 50% to 60% seen once; the top ten hold over 15%.

Sequencing input: peripheral blood. The V call is TRBV4-1, the J call TRBJ2-6; 9 bases are a match to TRBD1. The sequence was obtained from a woman aged 25-40 years with primary liver carcinoma and hepatitis B virus infection. The DNA for the CDR3 is TGCGCCAGCAGCCGAACAGGGGGCCGCCCCTCTGGGGCCAACGTCCTGACTTTC. It yields the protein CASSRTGGRPSGANVLTF.